Listed here are 30 T cell receptor beta chains from one sample, sequenced in a study of T cells in women clearing cervical HPV infection (dated by TCRdb to about 2018). Receptor libraries were prepared by the immunoSEQ multiplex PCR assay. TCRdb holds this immuneACCESS table with in-frame rearrangements only. Some clones are missing; in checked studies, unresolved V genes explain under half, and the rest has no known cause. The sample's own table lists under 50,000 clones. In total, the top ten clones hold 0.98% of the sample. The sample consisted of blood buffy coat. These receptors came from a woman aged 18 to 75 with a cervical HPV16 infection that either progressed to CIN3+ or cleared (not recorded which).

The CDR3 region is CASRNDRVREKLFF. Incomplete CDR3 DNA: TGTGCCAGCAGAAACGACAGGGTTCGGGAAAAG. The V and J genes are TRBV2 and TRBJ2-2; TRBD1 agrees at 7 bases. The missing CDR3 end, 3 residues past where the read stops, is filled in from the germline J gene. From germline, CDR1 is SNHLY and CDR2 FYNNEI. The CDR3 has 14 residues.

To note about this clone: The observed sequence ends 3 residues before the CDR3 terminus, with the missing tail filled in from the germline J gene. The chain recombines TRBV18 with TRBJ1-2, with D tentatively TRBD1 (6 bases). The CDR3 extends over 13 amino acids. CDR1 is KGHSH and CDR2 is LQKENI in the germline V gene. CDR3 residues: CASSPSTGDDYTF. The part of the CDR3 DNA that was read is TGTGCCAGCTCACCATCGACAGGAGACGAC.

On this clone itself: The read is 3 residues too short to cover the CDR3 end, so that end is filled in from the germline J gene. The rearrangement joins TRBV7-2 to TRBJ2-3; 10 bases are shared with TRBD2. CDR3 length: 15 amino acids. Germline CDR1 and CDR2: SGHTA and FQGNSA. The CDR3 bases that were read are TGTGCCAGCAGCCGAGGAGCGGGGGGGCCGCGAGCG. Its protein is CASSRGAGGPRA. The entire CDR3 sequence reads CASSRGAGGPRAQYF.

Points on this clone: From the germline J gene comes the end of the CDR3, since the read stops 3 residues before it. This chain connects TRBV19 to TRBJ2-2, with a weak D call TRBD1 (5 bases). Germline V lookup: CDR1 LNHDA, CDR2 SQIVND (reference sequence). Trimming left V 9 bases short and J 6 bases short, with 11 bases between. The CDR3 is 12 residues long. The chain's CDR3 is CASAVGAGELFF. CDR3 DNA, as far as it was read: TGTGCCAGCGCCGTAGGGGCCGGGGAG.

With respect to this clone: The sequence runs out 3 residues before the end of the CDR3; the remainder is reconstructed from the germline J gene. V is TRBV4-2 and J is TRBJ2-7; tentatively, D is TRBD1 (5 bases). Trimming stripped 0 bases from V and 1 base from J, with 13 bases between. The CDR3 is 16 residues long. Germline V gene sequence: CDR1 LGHNA, CDR2 YNFKEQ. Partial CDR3 DNA: TGTGCCAGCAGCCAAGATTCAGGGCTTTGGTCCTACGAG. This codes for CASSQDSGLWSYE. The whole CDR3 sequence is CASSQDSGLWSYEQYF.

The CDR3 sequence: CSASASGLAGVETQYF. CDR3 bases read: TGCAGTGCTAGCGCCAGCGGACTAGCGGGGGTCGAGACC. The gene calls are TRBV20-1 and TRBJ2-5; TRBD2 matches at 13 bases. The read terminates 3 residues ahead of where the CDR3 ends, so the germline J gene completes it. CDR3 size: 16 residues. V shed 3 bases and J 5 bases; nucleotides not matched to a gene: 9. CDR1 and CDR2 from the germline V gene are DFQATT and SNEGSKA (reference sequence).

About this clone: Read coverage stops 3 residues before the CDR3 terminus; the germline J gene supplies the remainder. The chain links TRBV11-2 to TRBJ2-1, with D possibly TRBD1 on 6 matching bases. The V and J ends lost 3 bases and 4 bases respectively, with 13 bases between them. Germline CDR1 SGHAT, CDR2 FQNNGV. CDR3 length: 15 amino acids. CDR3 DNA (partial): TGTGCCAGCAGCTTCAGGGACAACTTTTACAATGAG. Its protein product is CASSFRDNFYNE. The entire CDR3 protein reads CASSFRDNFYNEQFF. Drawing the rest from reference TRBV11-2 and TRBJ2-1, the complete variable domain is EAGVAQSPRYKIIEKRQSVAFWCNPISGHATLYWYQQILGQGPKLLIQFQNNGVVDDSQLPKDRFSAERLKGVDSTLKIQPAKLEDSAVYLCASSFRDNFYNEQFFGPGTRLTVL.

As to this clone: With the read ending 3 residues before the CDR3 end, the germline J gene is used to fill in that end. The J gene is TRBJ1-3, the V gene TRBV30, with D hard to call. V lost 5 bases and J 4 bases, leaving 6 bases between the germline ends. The CDR3 totals 11 residues. Germline-derived CDR1 and CDR2 are GTSNPN and SVGIG (reference sequence). The part of the CDR3 DNA that was read is TGTGCCTGGGGCTCCGGAAACACC. Protein: CAWGSGNT. The full CDR3 protein is CAWGSGNTIYF.

A note on this clone: The observed sequence ends 3 residues before the CDR3 terminus, with the missing tail filled in from the germline J gene. V and J are TRBV11-2 and TRBJ1-2; tentatively, D is TRBD1 (5 bases). Germline-derived CDR1 and CDR2 are SGHAT and FQNNGV. The length of the CDR3 is 15 residues. The CDR3 is CASSPRIAGEDTYTF. The DNA read from the CDR3 is TGTGCCAGCAGCCCCCGGATAGCGGGGGAAGATACC.

Notes on this clone: The missing CDR3 end, 3 residues past where the read stops, is filled in from the germline J gene. This chain uses TRBV20-1 with TRBJ2-5, with 14 bases that match TRBD2. V lost 3 bases to trimming and J lost 4 bases; unmatched junction nucleotides: 10. Germline loops: CDR1 DFQATT, CDR2 SNEGSKA (reference sequence). This CDR3 is 17 amino acids long. The sequenced part of the CDR3 DNA is TGCAGTGCTAGGATACTCGGACTAGCGGGGGGCACAGAGACC. It codes for CSARILGLAGGTET. The entire CDR3 is CSARILGLAGGTETQYF.

Comment on this clone: Read sequence stops 3 residues before the CDR3 end, and the germline J gene provides the missing end. The J gene is TRBJ1-4, the V gene TRBV2; 8 positions match TRBD1. Germline lookup yields CDR1 SNHLY and CDR2 FYNNEI. CDR3 size: 15 residues. This CDR3 is CASSADRVLNSPLFF. The CDR3 bases that were read are TGTGCCAGCAGCGCGGACAGGGTACTGAATTCACCA.

Concerning this clone: The observed sequence ends 3 residues before the CDR3 terminus, with the missing tail filled in from the germline J gene. This sample includes further DNA sequences coding for the same CDR3. The V gene is TRBV6-1, the J gene TRBJ1-3, with TRBD1 as a possible D gene (5 bases). Trimming removed 0 bases from V and 0 bases from J, with 12 bases in between. The germline gives CDR1 MNHNS, CDR2 SASEGT. The CDR3 consists of 17 residues. The CDR3: CASSEATGDSSGNTIYF. The covered CDR3 bases are TGTGCCAGCAGTGAAGCGACGGGGGATAGCTCTGGAAACACC.

Concerning this clone itself: The read terminates 3 residues ahead of where the CDR3 ends, so the germline J gene completes it. The V gene is TRBV9, the J gene TRBJ2-1, with TRBD2 identical over 10 bases. The V and J ends lost 3 bases and 2 bases, in that order; junction bases with no gene match: 2. The germline gives CDR1 SGDLS, CDR2 YYNGEE. The CDR3 extends over 15 amino acids. CDR3 bases read: TGTGCCAGCAGCGCCGGACTAGCGGCCTACAATGAG. It specifies CASSAGLAAYNE. The whole CDR3 is CASSAGLAAYNEQFF.

Concerning this clone itself: The CDR3 is cut off 3 residues early in the read; its end comes from the germline J gene. The genes are TRBV4-1 and TRBJ2-7; 11 bases align to TRBD2. The germline V gene has CDR1 MGHRA and CDR2 YSYEKL. The trim removed 1 base at V and 5 bases at J, leaving 7 bases unmatched. This CDR3 contains 16 residues. Partial CDR3 DNA: TGCGCCAGCAGCCAAGCTAGCGGGGGGCGAAGGGACGAG. This sequence encodes CASSQASGGRRDE. The entire CDR3 reads CASSQASGGRRDEQYF.

On this clone itself: The read terminates 3 residues ahead of where the CDR3 ends, so the germline J gene completes it. The V gene is TRBV4-1, the J gene TRBJ1-1; a possible D gene is TRBD1 (6 bases). The CDR3 covers 18 residues. V lost 4 bases and J lost 2, with 23 bases in between. Germline CDR1 is MGHRA and CDR2 is YSYEKL. The CDR3 bases that were read are TGCGCCAGCAGCCCCGCCGGAGCGGAGGGGGAGTTCAACACTGAA. Protein sequence: CASSPAGAEGEFNTE. The CDR3, in full, reads CASSPAGAEGEFNTEAFF.

A word on this clone: The DNA ends 3 residues before the CDR3 does, and the rest of the CDR3 is filled in from the germline J gene. The chain employs TRBV19 and TRBJ1-6; TRBD1 matches at 9 bases. The trim removed 7 bases at V and 6 bases at J, leaving 4 bases unmatched. The CDR3 length is 14 residues. CDR1 and CDR2 from the germline V gene are LNHDA and SQIVND (reference sequence). CDR3 loop: CASKPGQGNSPLHF. The covered CDR3 bases are TGTGCCAGTAAGCCGGGACAGGGTAATTCACCC.

As to this clone: The read ends 3 residues early relative to the CDR3; the germline J gene fills the gap. The V call is TRBV7-2, the J call TRBJ2-3; 10 bases are shared with TRBD2. From germline, CDR1 is SGHTA and CDR2 FQGNSA. The CDR3 runs to 15 residues. The V gene end was trimmed by 8 bases and the J gene end by 2 bases; junction bases not matched to a gene: 7. The CDR3 protein is CASGQTSGVTDTQYF. The CDR3 bases that were read are TGTGCCAGCGGCCAAACTAGCGGGGTCACAGATACG.

About this clone: The CDR3 end lies 3 residues beyond the end of the read and is filled in from the germline J gene. The chain uses TRBV20-1 and TRBJ1-1; D perhaps matches TRBD1 (6 bases). This CDR3 spans 13 amino acids. Germline CDR1 and CDR2: DFQATT and SNEGSKA (reference sequence). Trimming pared 6 bases from V and 3 bases from J, leaving 14 bases between. CDR3 in amino acids: CSAGHRQHTEAFF. The covered CDR3 bases are TGCAGTGCGGGACACCGTCAGCACACTGAA.

As concerns this clone: The DNA ends 3 residues before the CDR3 does, and the rest of the CDR3 is filled in from the germline J gene. This chain uses TRBV19 with TRBJ2-2; weak D call: TRBD1 (6 bases). Germline CDR1 and CDR2: LNHDA and SQIVND (reference sequence). The CDR3 totals 15 residues. V was trimmed by 6 bases and J by 6 bases, leaving 17 bases between them. The DNA read from the CDR3 is TGTGCCAGTAGGCAGGGGTACCGTACGTCCGGGGAG. It is translated as CASRQGYRTSGE. The entire CDR3 reads CASRQGYRTSGELFF.

Concerning this clone: The read comes to an end 3 residues before the CDR3 does, leaving the germline J gene to fill in the end. The chain has TRBV14 and TRBJ1-2, with TRBD1 matching over 8 bases. Germline loops: CDR1 SGHDN, CDR2 FVKESK. The CDR3 runs to 13 residues. CDR3 protein: CASLKGDRRGYTF. CDR3 DNA (partial): TGTGCCAGCTTGAAGGGGGACAGGAGAGGC.

Of note for this clone: The observed sequence ends 3 residues before the CDR3 terminus, with the missing tail filled in from the germline J gene. V is TRBV2 and J is TRBJ1-1; D uncertain. CDR3 length equals 15 residues. V lost 6 bases to trimming and J lost 3 bases, with 17 bases between them. Germline assignment: CDR1 SNHLY and CDR2 FYNNEI. The CDR3 DNA, read in part, is TGTGCCAGCAGCCGACGTGCGGGTAGGGACACTGAA. Amino acids: CASSRRAGRDTE. The CDR3 in its entirety is CASSRRAGRDTEAFF. The variable domain in full, completed from reference TRBV2 and TRBJ1-1, reads EPEVTQTPSHQVTQMGQEVILRCVPISNHLYFYWYRQILGQKVEFLVSFYNNEISEKSEIFDDQFSVERPDGSNFTLKIRSTKLEDSAMYFCASSRRAGRDTEAFFGQGTRLTVV.

Regarding this clone: The read halts 3 residues ahead of the CDR3 end, with the missing end drawn from the germline J gene. The gene calls are TRBV19 and TRBJ2-2; possibly TRBD2 for D (7 bases). The germline V gene encodes CDR1 LNHDA and CDR2 SQIVND (reference sequence). The CDR3 contains 17 residues. The V end was cut by 7 bases, the J end by 5 bases, with 23 bases between. Partial CDR3 DNA: TGTGCCAGTAACAGACGGGGGGCGTATGGAACAACCGGGGAG. It yields the protein CASNRRGAYGTTGE. The whole CDR3 protein is CASNRRGAYGTTGELFF.

CDR3 DNA (partial): TGTGCCAGCAGTGACGAAGATCCTGGGACATACGAG. This codes for CASSDEDPGTYE. The CDR3 in full is CASSDEDPGTYEQYF. V and J are TRBV2 and TRBJ2-7; the D gene is possibly TRBD1 (6 bases). The read falls 3 residues short of the CDR3 end, and the missing part is taken from the germline J gene. CDR1 is SNHLY and CDR2 is FYNNEI in the germline V gene. Trimming removed 3 bases from V and 4 bases from J, with 16 bases in between. This CDR3 spans 15 amino acids.

A word on this clone: The read stops 3 residues short of the end of the CDR3; the missing end is completed from the germline J gene. The chain links TRBV5-4 to TRBJ2-7, with TRBD1 matching 9 bases. Germline CDR1 is SGHNT and CDR2 is YYREEE (reference sequence). CDR3 length: 15 residues. V gave up 1 base and J gave up 3 bases; unmatched junction bases: 5. The CDR3 bases that were read are TGTGCCAGCAGCTTGCCGGGGGGACAGGGCTACGAG. Translated: CASSLPGGQGYE. The full CDR3 sequence reads CASSLPGGQGYEQYF.

To note about this clone: The read halts 3 residues ahead of the CDR3 end, with the missing end drawn from the germline J gene. V usage is TRBV28 and J usage is TRBJ2-2; 13 nucleotides agree with TRBD2. The V and J ends lost 6 bases and 3 bases, in that order; junction bases with no gene match: 10. Germline CDR1 and CDR2: MDHEN and SYDVKM. The CDR3 is 18 amino acids. The part of the CDR3 DNA that was read is TGTGCCAGCAGCCCCCCCGGACTAGCGGGGGAGGACACCGGGGAG. Protein product: CASSPPGLAGEDTGE. The CDR3 as a whole reads CASSPPGLAGEDTGELFF.

In regard to this clone: The CDR3 goes on 3 residues after the read ends, and that part is filled in from the germline J gene. This chain uses TRBV20-1 with TRBJ2-3; possible D gene TRBD2, 5 bases. Germline assignment: CDR1 DFQATT and CDR2 SNEGSKA (reference sequence). The CDR3 sequence is 15 residues long. CDR3 bases read: TGCAGTGCTAGAGCTACGGGGAGTGGCAATCAGCCG. Amino acid sequence: CSARATGSGNQP. The CDR3, in full, reads CSARATGSGNQPQYF.

Comments on this clone: From the germline J gene comes the end of the CDR3, since the read stops 3 residues before it. The chain links TRBV14 to TRBJ2-1, with 12 positions matching TRBD2. Germline-derived CDR1 and CDR2 are SGHDN and FVKESK. V was clipped by 3 bases and J by 4 bases; unmatched bases: 7. This CDR3 is built from 17 residues. The sequenced CDR3 bases are TGTGCCAGCAGCCACGGGACTAGCGGGTGGGGGTACAATGAG. It codes for CASSHGTSGWGYNE. In full, the CDR3 reads CASSHGTSGWGYNEQFF.

Worth noting for this clone: Read data end 3 residues before the CDR3 end; the end is taken from the germline J gene. The V gene is TRBV15, the J gene TRBJ2-7, with 9 bases matching TRBD2. J gave up 3 bases and V 2 bases, and 2 bases lay outside the gene matches. CDR3 length: 14 residues. CDR1 and CDR2 from the germline V gene are LNHNV and YYDKDF (reference sequence). Incomplete CDR3 DNA: TGTGCCACCAGCAGATCGACTAGCGGCTACGAG. It translates to CATSRSTSGYE. The whole CDR3 reads CATSRSTSGYEQYF. Variable domain in full (rest from reference TRBV15 and TRBJ2-7): DAMVIQNPRYQVTQFGKPVTLSCSQTLNHNVMYWYQQKSSQAPKLLFHYYDKDFNNEADTPDNFQSRRPNTSFCFLDIRSPGLGDTAMYLCATSRSTSGYEQYFGPGTRLTVT.

This CDR3 is CATSRSGQHTEAFF. The sequenced part of the CDR3 DNA is TGTGCCACAAGCCGCTCGGGACAGCACACTGAA. V usage is TRBV19 and J usage is TRBJ1-1, with 7 nucleotides matching TRBD1. Sequencing ends 3 residues short of the CDR3 end; the germline J gene provides the rest. The CDR3 covers 14 residues. The germline V gene encodes CDR1 LNHDA and CDR2 SQIVND (reference sequence). V lost 10 bases to trimming and J lost 3 bases; unmatched junction nucleotides: 11.

Turning to this clone: The read terminates 3 residues ahead of where the CDR3 ends, so the germline J gene completes it. This chain uses TRBV7-6 with TRBJ2-3; maybe TRBD2 (7 bases). The germline gives CDR1 SGHVS, CDR2 FNYEAQ. This CDR3 spans 16 amino acids. The CDR3 reads CASSLKGGPSDQPQYF. The sequenced part of the CDR3 DNA is TGTGCCAGCAGCTTAAAGGGGGGGCCTAGCGATCAGCCG.